The clone carrying this T cell receptor (beta chain) was counted at least ten times. Its antigen is as yet unknown. The data stem from a study of T cells in Graves' hyperthyroidism and ophthalmopathy. What was amplified from RNA transcripts were TCR beta CDR3 regions. With the HTBI primer set, the TCR CDR3 went through a first round of RT-PCR. MiXCR, applied by TCRdb to the multiplex PCR reads, yields one record per CDR3 protein. The table records some 400,000 distinct CDR3 sequences, approximately 15% of them present only once. The junction had 8 bases not matched to a gene; V was cut back by 7 bases and J by 3 bases. This CDR3 region has 15 residues. Germline V lookup: CDR1 LGHNT, CDR2 FRNRAP. Findings and limits, study-wide: The model anticipated ophthalmopathy a median around six months pre-onset. Blood also showed most of the thyroid clonotypes that were expanded above 0.001.

The chain uses TRBV12-5 and TRBJ2-3; 9 nucleotides agree with TRBD2. The specimen was blood. This sequence originates from a man younger than 45 with Graves' hyperthyroidism that later progressed to Graves' ophthalmopathy. CDR3 sequence: CASARTSEPTDTQYF. CDR3 in DNA: TGTGCTAGTGCTAGGACTAGCGAGCCGACAGATACGCAGTATTTT.